A single sample is the source of the 30 T cell receptor beta chains below, sequenced in a study of tumor and adjacent non-tumor tissue in lung cancer (dated 2018 in TCRdb). RNA was extracted from bulk unsorted tissue and checked for quality with a NanoDrop ND-1000 and an Agilent 2100. Library prep was done by multiplex PCR. Sequencing was carried out with an Illumina HiSeq 2500. Following protocols modified from ARM-PCR, the researchers constructed TCRbeta libraries through three rounds of nested PCR with primers (Table S4). Through fastp at Q25 and MiXCR, TCRdb rebuilt clones from the public reads, retaining in-frame beta chains. Each CDR3 protein appears once, grouped with its most common genes and DNA. The sample table shows tens of thousands of distinct CDR3 sequences, and over 60% are seen once. In total, the top ten clones hold roughly 9% of the sample. Sequencing was done on a sample of lung tumor tissue. The source of these receptors is a woman aged 35 to 49 with non-small cell lung cancer.

With regard to this clonotype: Here the CDR3 omits its conserved ending phenylalanine or tryptophan, so a read error is the likely source. This chain links TRBV4-1 with TRBJ2-5; 8 bases align to TRBD2. The CDR3 covers 19 residues. CDR1 is MGHRA, CDR2 YSYEKL, per germline. The CDR3 DNA reads as TGCGCCAGCAGGCAAGATGCTGTGGGGCCAGCGGGGGTACAAGAGACCCAGTACCTC. Its protein is CASRQDAVGPAGVQETQYL.

On this clonotype itself: At one end, the junction sequence differs from germline, possibly due to a read error. This chain joins TRBV29-1 and TRBJ2-1, with D unresolved. CDR3 size: 13 residues. Per the germline V gene, CDR1 is SQVTM and CDR2 is ANQGSEA. In nucleotides, the CDR3 is TGCAGCGTTCTTGGCCTAACCTACAATGAGGAGTTCTTC. Its protein product is CSVLGLTYNEEFF.

As to this clonotype: This sequence may be a read error, since a much larger clone differs from it by one base. The V and J genes are TRBV7-9 and TRBJ2-5; D gene ambiguous. The J call may be faulty, since TRBJ2-1 better matches the DNA end. The CDR3 extends over 12 amino acids. Germline V gene lookup returns CDR1 SEHNR and CDR2 FQNEAQ (reference sequence). CDR3 in amino acids: CASSRREETQFF. The CDR3 nucleotides read TGTGCCAGCAGCCGGAGAGAGGAGACCCAGTTCTTC.

This clonotype was observed a single time. Likely a read error: the CDR3 ends without its conserved phenylalanine or tryptophan. V usage is TRBV11-2 and J usage is TRBJ2-6, with TRBD2 identical over 12 bases. Germline loops: CDR1 SGHAT, CDR2 FQNNGV. The CDR3 sequence is 18 residues long. The CDR3 sequence is CASNLFLAGGRGANGLTS. CDR3 coding DNA: TGTGCCAGCAACTTATTCCTAGCGGGGGGGCGTGGGGCCAACGGCCTGACTTCC.

About this clonotype: Without the conserved terminal phenylalanine or tryptophan, this CDR3 likely stems from a read error. The chain uses TRBV6-6 and TRBJ1-6; D perhaps matches TRBD1 (5 bases). V was shortened by 3 bases and J by 8 bases, with 17 bases between the two germline ends. Germline CDR1 MNHNY, CDR2 SVGAGI (reference sequence). This CDR3 is 16 amino acids long. The CDR3 region is CASSYGNRGNDSPLHY. CDR3 in DNA: TGTGCCAGCAGTTATGGGAATAGGGGAAATGATTCACCCCTCCACTAT.

On this clonotype: The junction and the germline gene differ at one end; a read error may be behind it. The rearrangement uses TRBV10-2 and TRBJ1-1; D is perhaps TRBD1 (5 bases). This CDR3 region has 13 residues. Germline CDR1 WSHSY, CDR2 SAAADI. The chain's CDR3 is CAINGAVNTEAFF. The CDR3, as DNA: TGTGCCATCAACGGGGCGGTGAACACTGAAGCTTTCTTT.

This clonotype was observed at least ten times. The V and J genes are TRBV6-1 and TRBJ2-3; D is possibly TRBD1 (6 bases). The CDR3 is made up of 14 amino acids. The germline V gene has CDR1 MNHNS and CDR2 SASEGT. V gave up 4 bases and J gave up 4 bases, with 12 bases separating them. The CDR3 protein is CASSALGGADTQYF. CDR3 sequence (DNA): TGTGCCAGCAGTGCCTTAGGGGGTGCAGATACGCAGTATTTT.

Comments on this clonotype: A much larger clonotype is one base distant, so this may be a read error. V is TRBV5-6 and J is TRBJ2-3; 9 nucleotides align to TRBD1. Trimming at V came to 4 bases and at J to 7 bases, leaving 10 bases not matched to a gene. The CDR3 covers 15 residues. The germline V gene encodes CDR1 SGHDT and CDR2 YYEEEE. Here the CDR3 reads CASSRDRGGTYTQYF. In DNA form, the CDR3 reads TGTGCCAGCAGCAGAGACAGGGGGGGGACATATACGCAGTATTTT.

This chain connects TRBV29-1 to TRBJ1-2, with a possible D match to TRBD1 (5 bases). The V gene lost 8 bases and the J gene lost 7 bases, with 17 bases spanning the gap. The germline gives CDR1 SQVTM, CDR2 ANQGSEA. The CDR3 runs 12 residues. The CDR3 sequence is CSTLTDVGGYTF. The CDR3 region has the DNA TGCAGCACCTTGACAGATGTGGGTGGCTACACCTTC.

Turning to this clonotype: This clone may be a read error of a much larger clone one base away. The V call is TRBV5-6, the J call TRBJ1-1; 7 nucleotides line up with TRBD1. The germline V gene has CDR1 SGHDT and CDR2 YYEEEE. This CDR3 comprises 13 residues. CDR3 in amino acids: CANSSKDREEAFF. CDR3 bases: TGTGCCAACAGCTCGAAAGACAGGGAAGAAGCTTTCTTT.

About this clonotype itself: One junction end does not reproduce the germline sequence, and a read error may be involved. The chain links TRBV14 to TRBJ2-3; no firm D call. The CDR3 length is 12 residues. CDR1 SGHDN and CDR2 FVKESK come from the germline V gene. CDR3 region: CAGSLSPDTQYF. CDR3 nucleotide sequence: TGTGCTGGCAGCCTCTCCCCAGATACGCAATATTTT.

As concerns this clonotype: This likely comes from a read error, as the CDR3 has no conserved phenylalanine or tryptophan at its end. The DNA for the CDR3 is TGTGCCAGCAGTAACAGGGGCTACGGGCAGTACTTG. This codes for CASSNRGYGQYL. The chain has TRBV13 and TRBJ2-7, with 7 bases fitting TRBD1. Per the germline V gene, CDR1 is PRHDT and CDR2 is FYEKMQ (reference sequence). The CDR3 is 12 residues long.

V usage is TRBV6-1 and J usage is TRBJ1-3; D is undetermined. Trimming took off 9 bases at V and 2 bases at J, with 11 bases between the two ends. CDR3 length: 13 amino acids. Germline V gene lookup returns CDR1 MNHNS and CDR2 SASEGT. CDR3 nucleotides: TGTGCCAGTAGTAGCAGTCCTGGAAACACCATATATTTT. Encoded protein: CASSSSPGNTIYF.

A word on this clonotype: This may stem from a read error, because a much larger clone lies one nucleotide away. This chain uses TRBV5-5 with TRBJ2-4; TRBD2 matches at 8 bases. Germline CDR1 is SGHKS and CDR2 is YYEKEE (reference sequence). The CDR3 totals 17 residues. CDR3 coding DNA: TGTGCCAGCAGCTTGTCCAGCGGCGGACTAGCCAGAAACATTCAGTACTTC. It yields the protein CASSLSSGGLARNIQYF.

Of note for this clonotype: A much more abundant neighbour one base away suggests this may be a read error. The CDR3 is CAWSAQGQPQHF. The CDR3 DNA reads TGTGCCTGGAGTGCACAGGGTCAGCCCCAGCATTTT. This chain links TRBV30 with TRBJ1-5; maybe TRBD1 (6 bases). This CDR3 contains 12 residues. V dropped 1 base and J dropped 6 bases, with 7 bases sitting between them. CDR1 GTSNPN and CDR2 SVGIG come from the germline V gene (reference sequence).

Turning to this clonotype: One junction end does not reproduce the germline sequence, and a read error may be involved. This rearrangement joins TRBV11-2 to TRBJ2-3; D uncertain. The germline V gene encodes CDR1 SGHAT and CDR2 FQNNGV. The CDR3 runs 14 residues. The CDR3 protein is CVSSPLSAPDTRYF. The DNA for the CDR3 is TGTGTCAGCAGCCCTCTAAGCGCGCCAGATACGCGGTATTTT.

Note on this clonotype: The conserved phenylalanine or tryptophan is not found at the CDR3 terminus, so this likely reflects a read error. The chain uses TRBV4-2 and TRBJ2-1; D perhaps matches TRBD2 (5 bases). This CDR3 spans 14 amino acids. CDR1 is LGHNA, CDR2 YNFKEQ, per germline. DNA of the CDR3: TGTGCAAGCCGCGGTGAGGGCCTTTACAATGAGCAGTTCCTC. Its protein product is CASRGEGLYNEQFL.

This clonotype appeared a single time. An end of the junction differs from the germline gene, which may be a read error. The J gene is TRBJ2-3, the V gene TRBV4-1; 11 positions agree with TRBD1. From germline, CDR1 is MGHRA and CDR2 YSYEKL. This CDR3 comprises 18 residues. CDR3 loop: CASNQTHVGTGGTDTQYF. CDR3 bases: TGCGCCAGCAACCAAACTCACGTCGGGACAGGGGGAACAGATACGCAGTATTTT.

J is TRBJ2-6 and V is TRBV6-2 or TRBV6-3, with TRBD1 identical over 8 bases. The CDR3 has 16 amino acids. CDR1 and CDR2 (germline): MNHEY, SVGEGT. The V and J ends lost 10 bases and 4 bases, in that order; junction bases with no gene match: 12. CDR3 sequence: CANTTDREAGANVLTF. In DNA, the CDR3 is TGTGCCAACACGACGGACAGGGAGGCCGGGGCCAACGTCCTGACTTTC.

A remark on this clonotype: Germline is not matched at one junction end, which may reflect a read error. The chain recombines TRBV20-1 with TRBJ1-6; D is possibly TRBD1 (6 bases). This CDR3 contains 15 residues. Germline V gene lookup returns CDR1 DFQATT and CDR2 SNEGSKA (reference sequence). The CDR3 region is CRARCGGEGNSPLHF. The CDR3 nucleotides read TGCAGAGCTAGATGCGGGGGCGAGGGGAATTCACCCCTCCACTTT.

This clonotype appeared once. The chain joins TRBV29-1 to TRBJ1-5; D is undetermined. The CDR3 extends over 13 amino acids. Germline V CDR1 and CDR2: SQVTM, ANQGSEA. In DNA, the CDR3 is TGCAGTATTGCGAGGGTTCCTAATCAGCCCCAGCATTTT. It encodes CSIARVPNQPQHF.

This clonotype was counted only a few times. The chain uses TRBV9 and TRBJ1-6, with D uncertain. Trimming left V 3 bases short and J 6 bases short, with 16 bases between. The CDR3 extends over 16 amino acids. Germline CDR1 SGDLS, CDR2 YYNGEE. The chain's CDR3 is CASSAQSASGNSPLHF. The CDR3, as DNA: TGTGCCAGCAGCGCCCAGTCGGCGAGTGGTAATTCACCCCTCCACTTT. The full variable domain, completed using reference TRBV9 and TRBJ1-6, is DSGVTQTPKHLITATGQRVTLRCSPRSGDLSVYWYQQSLDQGLQFLIQYYNGEERAKGNILERFSAQQFPDLHSELNLSSLELGDSALYFCASSAQSASGNSPLHFGNGTRLTVT.

As regards this clonotype: A read error is likely, as this CDR3 ends without the conserved phenylalanine or tryptophan. This chain joins TRBV5-1 and TRBJ2-5; 7 bases are shared with TRBD2. Germline loops: CDR1 SGHRS, CDR2 YFSETQ. This CDR3 contains 14 residues. J gave up 2 bases and V 4 bases, and 5 bases lay outside the gene matches. CDR3 protein: CASSIGTIQETQYS. In DNA, the CDR3 is TGCGCCAGCAGCATCGGGACTATTCAAGAGACCCAGTACTCC.

For this clonotype: This may be a read error, as it is one base from a much larger clone. V usage is TRBV30 and J usage is TRBJ1-1; D is uncertain. The V end lost 3 bases, the J end lost 4 bases, and 15 bases lay between the germline ends. Germline assignment: CDR1 GTSNPN and CDR2 SVGIG (reference sequence). This CDR3 spans 14 amino acids. DNA of the CDR3: TGTGCCTGGAGAGGGCAGGCTCTGGCCACTGAAGCTTTCTTT. Protein product: CAWRGQALATEAFF.

The rearrangement joins TRBV4-1 to TRBJ1-2; a possible D gene is TRBD1 (6 bases). Trimming removed 9 bases at V and 6 bases at J, with 23 bases between. This CDR3 region has 15 residues. Germline V gives CDR1 MGHRA, CDR2 YSYEKL. The DNA of the CDR3 is TGCGCCAGGTCAAGATGGCAGGGGAGTGAAGATGGCTACACCTTC. Translation gives CARSRWQGSEDGYTF.

The chain is built from TRBV28 and TRBJ1-1; D remains ambiguous. Germline values: CDR1 MDHEN, CDR2 SYDVKM. The CDR3 loop spans 12 amino acids. Trimming shortened V by 6 bases and J by 8 bases, and 13 bases separated the two germline ends. The CDR3 DNA follows: TGTGCCAGCAGCCTTAGATCACGGGAAGCTTTCTTT. The encoded protein is CASSLRSREAFF.

This chain links TRBV25-1 with TRBJ2-1; D is possibly TRBD1 (5 bases). The germline V and J ends were trimmed by 8 bases and 4 bases, with 9 bases remaining between them. CDR1 and CDR2 (germline): MGHDK, SYGVNS. The CDR3 totals 12 residues. CDR3 sequence reads: CASGALYNEQFF. Written as DNA, the CDR3 is TGTGCCAGCGGGGCGCTGTACAATGAGCAGTTCTTC.

Comments on this clonotype: The junction shows a germline mismatch at one end, possibly a read error. V is TRBV4-1 and J is TRBJ1-4; 12 nucleotides align to TRBD1. This CDR3 region has 17 residues. Germline CDR1 reads MGHRA; CDR2 reads YSYEKL. This chain's CDR3 is CASRQGTGGKTSEKLFF. The CDR3 region has the DNA TGCGCCAGCAGGCAAGGGACAGGGGGCAAAACTAGTGAAAAACTGTTTTTT.

Note on this clonotype: An end of the junction differs from the germline gene, which may be a read error. The chain couples TRBV6-1 to TRBJ1-5, with no clear D. Looked up from germline, CDR1 is MNHNS and CDR2 is SASEGT. The CDR3 consists of 15 residues. CDR3 loop: CAGSEAPGDNQPQHF. The CDR3 region has the DNA TGTGCCGGCAGTGAAGCACCTGGTGACAATCAGCCCCAACATTTT.

This clonotype was observed a single time. No conserved phenylalanine or tryptophan ends this CDR3, so it is likely a read error. The rearrangement joins TRBV5-1 to TRBJ2-3; 11 bases agree with TRBD2. V dropped 4 bases and J dropped 3; count of bases not matched to a gene: 16. Per germline, CDR1 SGHRS and CDR2 YFSETQ. The CDR3 totals 19 residues. CDR3: CASSVGTSGGAEWTDTQYL. DNA of the CDR3: TGCGCCAGCAGCGTGGGTACTAGCGGGGGAGCTGAATGGACAGATACGCAGTATCTT.